These T cell receptor beta chains were read from a single sample in a study of blood T cell repertoires in COVID-19. Data came from immunoSEQ multiplex PCR; TCRdb stores just in-frame clones and leaves some out. The repertoire consists of hundreds of thousands of clones, with about 88% occurring once and the leading ten covering over 10%. Sequences were obtained from peripheral blood. These receptors were collected from a woman aged 65 to 85 with COVID-19, enrolled during active disease. The CDR3 runs from the conserved cysteine through the conserved F or W. Each record gives: V gene, J gene, D gene, clone size, CDR3 DNA, CDR3 protein. The D gene is left open where the match is weak. Some rows have no size entry. The others give once, few or many, or a class for an expanded clone.

TRBV7-2,TRBJ2-1,TRBD2,.,TGTGCCAGCAGCTTGCTGTGGAGCGGGGGTTTCAATGAGCAGTTCTTC,CASSLLWSGGFNEQFF
TRBV4-1,TRBJ1-1,TRBD1,.,TGCGCCAGCAGCCGGACAGGGCTAATGACTGAAGCTTTCTTT,CASSRTGLMTEAFF
TRBV5-1,TRBJ2-1,.,.,TGCGCCAGCAGCTCAGGGGATGAGCAGTTCTTC,CASSSGDEQFF
TRBV11-1,TRBJ2-1,.,.,TGTGCCAGCAGCTCCAAAGACTACAGCTCCTACAATGAGCAGTTCTTC,CASSSKDYSSYNEQFF
TRBV7-9,TRBJ1-4,.,.,TGTGCCAGCAGCTTACAGGGACTAGGGGAAAAACTGTTTTTT,CASSLQGLGEKLFF
TRBV4-3,TRBJ2-7,TRBD1,.,TGCGCCAGCAGCCAAGGCCGACAGGGACCTTACGAGCAGTACTTC,CASSQGRQGPYEQYF
TRBV28,TRBJ2-2,.,.,TGTGCCAGCAGCCCTTTGGGGGGAACTAACACCGGGGAGCTGTTTTTT,CASSPLGGTNTGELFF
TRBV5-6,TRBJ2-6,.,.,TGTGCCAGCAGCTTGCCTTTTTCTGGGGCCAACGTCCTGACTTTC,CASSLPFSGANVLTF
TRBV5-4,TRBJ1-2,TRBD1,once,TGTGCCAGCAGCTTAAGGGGGACAGGGGGGGATGGCTACACCTTC,CASSLRGTGGDGYTF
TRBV9,TRBJ2-3,TRBD2,.,TGTGCCAGCAGCGTAGAGGCGGGAGTGGCAGATACGCAGTATTTT,CASSVEAGVADTQYF
TRBV28,TRBJ1-5,.,.,TGTGCCAGCAGTTCCCCAGCGGGTATTAGCAATCAGCCCCAGCATTTT,CASSSPAGISNQPQHF
TRBV20-1,TRBJ2-7,TRBD2,few,TGCAGTGCTAGTGCTAGCGGGGCTTACGAGCAGTACTTC,CSASASGAYEQYF
TRBV19,TRBJ2-2,.,few,TGTGCCAGTAGTATAGACCGAGGGACCGGGGAGCTGTTTTTT,CASSIDRGTGELFF
TRBV12-3/TRBV12-4,TRBJ1-2,.,.,TGTGCCTCTACAGCCATCTCAGACTATGGCTACACCTTC,CASTAISDYGYTF
TRBV2,TRBJ2-7,TRBD1,.,TGTGCCAGCAGGGGGACAGTTCTTGCCTACGAGCAGTACTTC,CASRGTVLAYEQYF
TRBV5-5,TRBJ1-2,TRBD1,.,TGTGCCAGCACCTCTTTGACAGGGAACTATGGCTACACCTTC,CASTSLTGNYGYTF
TRBV19,TRBJ2-1,TRBD1,.,TGTGCCAGTAGTCTCGGGACAGTCTACAATGAGCAGTTCTTC,CASSLGTVYNEQFF
TRBV27,TRBJ1-2,.,.,TGTGCCAGCAGTCCCGTGGGGGCTCCTAACTATGGCTACACCTTC,CASSPVGAPNYGYTF
TRBV7-2,TRBJ2-7,TRBD1,.,TGTGCCAGCAGCTCCCGGGACAGGGTCTCCGAGCAGTACTTC,CASSSRDRVSEQYF
TRBV5-1,TRBJ1-1,.,few,TGCGCCAGCAGCTTTATAGCTCAACAGGAAATTACTACGATGAACACTGAAGCTTTCTTT,CASSFIAQQEITTMNTEAFF
TRBV19,TRBJ1-2,.,once,TGTGCCAGTAAGGTGGCAGGGGCCATCTATGGCTACACCTTC,CASKVAGAIYGYTF
TRBV24-1,TRBJ2-5,TRBD1,.,TGTGCCACCAGCGACCGCGGACAGGGGGGAGAGACCCAGTACTTC,CATSDRGQGGETQYF
TRBV7-9,TRBJ2-2,.,.,TGTGCCAGCAGCTTACATAGCGGGAACACCGGGGAGCTGTTTTTT,CASSLHSGNTGELFF
TRBV28,TRBJ1-5,.,.,TGTGCCAGCCTGGGGGGAGGGAGCAATCAGCCCCAGCATTTT,CASLGGGSNQPQHF
TRBV18,TRBJ2-5,TRBD2,.,TGTGCCAGCTGCATCTCCGGGACTACCCAAGAGACCCAGTACTTC,CASCISGTTQETQYF
TRBV28,TRBJ1-5,.,many,TGTGCCAGCAGTTTATACGGACAGTACAATCAGCCCCAGCATTTT,CASSLYGQYNQPQHF
TRBV28,TRBJ1-1,.,.,TGTGCCAGCAGTTCTACAGGAAATGCTTTGGAAGCTTTCTTT,CASSSTGNALEAFF
TRBV5-1,TRBJ2-2,.,.,TGCGCCAGCAGCTTGGGAATATCTGCGGACGGGGCCGGGGAGCTGTTTTTT,CASSLGISADGAGELFF
TRBV29-1,TRBJ1-3,TRBD1,once,TGCAGCGTTGAAGCGGGGACAGGGACGAGCTCTGGAAACACCATATATTTT,CSVEAGTGTSSGNTIYF
TRBV24-1,TRBJ2-3,.,.,TGTGCCACCAGTGATTTCGAGGGAGGAGAGTATTTT,CATSDFEGGEYF
TRBV28,TRBJ2-6,.,.,TGTGCCAGCAGTTCAGGTAGTTTCCTCTCTGGGGCCAACGTCCTGACTTTC,CASSSGSFLSGANVLTF
TRBV18,TRBJ2-3,TRBD1,.,TGTGCCAGCTCACCAGGGACAGGTCGTACAGATACGCAGTATTTT,CASSPGTGRTDTQYF
TRBV18,TRBJ2-1,TRBD2,.,TGTGCCAGCTCACCATGGCCTAGCGGGGGGGCGACCAATGAGCAGTTCTTC,CASSPWPSGGATNEQFF
TRBV11-2,TRBJ1-1,.,.,TGTGCCAGCAGCTTAAACAGCTTGAACACTGAAGCTTTCTTT,CASSLNSLNTEAFF
TRBV18,TRBJ1-4,.,.,TGTGCCAGCTCACCTCCTCAGGCAACTAATGAAAAACTGTTTTTT,CASSPPQATNEKLFF
TRBV2,TRBJ1-2,TRBD1,.,TGTGCCAGCAGTAACACAGGGGGCGGTAACTATGGCTACACCTTC,CASSNTGGGNYGYTF
TRBV20-1,TRBJ2-3,.,once,TGCAGTGCAACAGGGTCAGATACGCAGTATTTT,CSATGSDTQYF
TRBV3-1/TRBV3-2,TRBJ2-7,TRBD2,once,TGTGCCAGCAGCCACCTAGCGGTCGAGCAGTACTTC,CASSHLAVEQYF
TRBV5-3,TRBJ1-4,TRBD1,.,TGTGCCAGAAGACCCGGGACAGGGAAAGGCTTTGGAACTAATGAAAAACTGTTTTTT,CARRPGTGKGFGTNEKLFF
TRBV10-3,TRBJ1-1,.,.,TGTGCCATCAGTGGGGGAGGGGCAGGGATGGGCACTGAAGCTTTCTTT,CAISGGGAGMGTEAFF
TRBV6-1,TRBJ2-5,TRBD2,.,TGTGCCAGCAGTGAAGCTAGGACTAGCGGGGGGGCGAGGTTAGAGACCCAGTACTTC,CASSEARTSGGARLETQYF
TRBV7-3,TRBJ1-1,.,.,TGTGCCAGCAGCTTTCTTCGGGGGGAGAACACTGAAGCTTTCTTT,CASSFLRGENTEAFF
TRBV10-3,TRBJ2-3,TRBD1,.,TGTGCCATCAGAGGACAGGGGGAACCCACAGATACGCAGTATTTT,CAIRGQGEPTDTQYF
TRBV10-3,TRBJ2-5,TRBD1,.,TGTGCCATCAAGGGACAGCAAGAGACCCAGTACTTC,CAIKGQQETQYF
TRBV10-1,TRBJ2-1,TRBD2,.,TGCGCCAGCAGTGCAGTCCTAGCGGGGGGAGAGCAGTTCTTC,CASSAVLAGGEQFF
TRBV28,TRBJ2-3,TRBD2,.,TGTGCCAGCAGTTTATCCCAGCGGGAGGCAGATACGCAGTATTTT,CASSLSQREADTQYF
TRBV7-2,TRBJ2-1,.,.,TGTGCCAGCAGCTTAATACAGGAAAATGAGCAGTTCTTC,CASSLIQENEQFF
TRBV7-2,TRBJ2-5,.,.,TGTGCCAGCAGCCCTAAAGAGACCCAGTACTTC,CASSPKETQYF
TRBV11-2,TRBJ1-1,TRBD1,.,TGTGCCAGCAGCTTTAACCGGGACAGGGGGATTACTGAAGCTTTCTTT,CASSFNRDRGITEAFF
TRBV4-2,TRBJ1-1,.,.,TGTGCCAGCAGCCACCACAGGGACCCGAACACTGAAGCTTTCTTT,CASSHHRDPNTEAFF
TRBV5-6,TRBJ1-5,TRBD1,once,TGTGCCAGCAGCTTGGGAAAGGGGGCAGGCAATCAGCCCCAGCATTTT,CASSLGKGAGNQPQHF
TRBV10-3,TRBJ2-7,.,.,TGTGCCATCACTGACAACTCCTACGAGCAGTACTTC,CAITDNSYEQYF
TRBV28,TRBJ2-1,TRBD2,.,TGTGCCAGCACCCTAATGGAGCGGGGGGGCCATGAGCAGTTCTTC,CASTLMERGGHEQFF
TRBV11-2,TRBJ2-7,.,.,TGTGCCAGCAGCTTTTATGGGAGCTCCTACGAGCAGTACTTC,CASSFYGSSYEQYF
TRBV5-1,TRBJ2-2,TRBD2,.,TGCGCCAGCAGCTTGGCGGGCGGGAGAGACACCGGGGAGCTGTTTTTT,CASSLAGGRDTGELFF
TRBV7-3,TRBJ2-3,.,.,TGTGCCAGCAGCTTAATAGTTGTAGATACGCAGTATTTT,CASSLIVVDTQYF
TRBV5-1,TRBJ2-3,TRBD2,.,TGCGCCAGCAGCTTGCGGTTCGATACTAGCGGGTCCTGCACAGATACGCAGTATTTT,CASSLRFDTSGSCTDTQYF